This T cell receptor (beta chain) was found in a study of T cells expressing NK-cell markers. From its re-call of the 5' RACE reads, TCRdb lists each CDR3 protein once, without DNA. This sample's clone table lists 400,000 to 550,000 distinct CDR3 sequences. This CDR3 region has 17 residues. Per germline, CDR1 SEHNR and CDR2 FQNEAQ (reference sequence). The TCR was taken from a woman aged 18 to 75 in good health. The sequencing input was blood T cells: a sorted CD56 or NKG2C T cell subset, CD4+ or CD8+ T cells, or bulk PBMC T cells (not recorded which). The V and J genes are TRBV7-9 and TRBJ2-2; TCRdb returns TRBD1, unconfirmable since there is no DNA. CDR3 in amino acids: CASPFSGGVRNTGELFF. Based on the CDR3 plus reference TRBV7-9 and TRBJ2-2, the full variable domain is DTGVSQNPRHKITKRGQNVTFRCDPISEHNRLYWYRQTLGQGPEFLTYFQNEAQLEKSRLLSDRFSAERPKGSFSTLEIQRTEQGDSAMYLCASPFSGGVRNTGELFFGEGSRLTVL.